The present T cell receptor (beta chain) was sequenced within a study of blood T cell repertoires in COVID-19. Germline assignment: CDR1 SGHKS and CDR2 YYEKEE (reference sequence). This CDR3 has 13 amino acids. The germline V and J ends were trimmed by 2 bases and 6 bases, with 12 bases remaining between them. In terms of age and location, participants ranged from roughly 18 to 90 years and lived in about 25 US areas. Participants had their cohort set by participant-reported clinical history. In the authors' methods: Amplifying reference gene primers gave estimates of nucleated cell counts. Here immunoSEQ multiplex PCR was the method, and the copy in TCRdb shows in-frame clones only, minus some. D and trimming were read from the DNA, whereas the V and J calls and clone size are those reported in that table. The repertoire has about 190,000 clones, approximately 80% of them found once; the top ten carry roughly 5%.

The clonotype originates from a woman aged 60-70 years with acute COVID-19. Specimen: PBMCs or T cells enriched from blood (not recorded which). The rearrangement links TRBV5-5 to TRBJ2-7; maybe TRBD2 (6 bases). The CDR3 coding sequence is TGTGCCAGCAGCTTTATTTCGGAGGGCGAGCAGTACTTC. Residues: CASSFISEGEQYF.